One sample yielded the 21 T cell receptor beta chains listed below, sequenced in a study of patients and donors after allogeneic stem cell transplantation. TCRdb re-called the RT-PCR reads through MiXCR, storing one row per CDR3 protein. The profile shows 70,000 or so distinct CDR3 sequences, about 26% of them singletons. The sequenced material came from blood, either unsorted or a sorted T cell fraction (not recorded which). These receptors came from a human donor who was either an allogeneic HSCT recipient or a stem cell or donor lymphocyte infusion donor (not recorded which). It is not recorded whose cells these are; they may come from a transplant donor.

The CDR3 loop reads CASGEGLPQHF. CDR3 nucleotides: TGTGCCAGCGGGGAGGGGCTGCCCCAGCATTTT. J is TRBJ1-5 and V is TRBV12-3 or TRBV12-4, with D possibly matching TRBD1 (5 bases). The CDR3 loop spans 11 amino acids. The germline V and J ends were trimmed by 8 bases and 9 bases, with 11 bases remaining between them.

This chain uses TRBV12-3 or TRBV12-4 with TRBJ2-5; TRBD1 matches at 9 bases. This CDR3 is 14 amino acids long. Unmatched junction bases numbered 7, after V lost 7 bases and J lost 4 bases. CDR3 nucleotide sequence: TGTGCCAGCACAAAGACAGGGGGGCGAGAGACCCAGTACTTC. It translates to CASTKTGGRETQYF.

This chain connects TRBV20-1 to TRBJ1-1; a weak D match, TRBD1 (6 bases). The CDR3 spans 12 residues. The V gene lost 7 bases and the J gene lost 5 bases, with 14 bases spanning the gap. Per germline, CDR1 DFQATT and CDR2 SNEGSKA (reference sequence). CDR3 sequence: CSVGRGETEAFF. In DNA, the CDR3 is TGCAGTGTGGGCAGGGGCGAAACTGAAGCTTTCTTT.

This clonotype appeared a few times. The chain uses TRBV20-1 and TRBJ2-2; D is possibly TRBD2 (5 bases). Germline V gene data show CDR1 as DFQATT and CDR2 as SNEGSKA (reference sequence). V was shortened by 3 bases and J by 0 bases, with 8 bases between the two germline ends. The CDR3 contains 14 residues. In nucleotides, the CDR3 is TGCAGTGCTAGTTGGGGAGCGAACACCGGGGAGCTGTTTTTT. Translation gives CSASWGANTGELFF.

This clonotype was observed at least ten times. This rearrangement joins TRBV6-5 to TRBJ1-6; D remains ambiguous. Germline lookup yields CDR1 MNHEY and CDR2 SVGAGI. The V and J ends lost 0 bases and 9 bases respectively, with 9 bases between them. The CDR3 runs 14 residues. This CDR3 reads CASSYSALGSPLHF. CDR3 coding DNA: TGTGCCAGCAGTTACTCCGCGTTGGGTTCACCCCTCCACTTT.

The chain carries TRBV29-1 and TRBJ2-7; no definite D call. The CDR3 covers 12 residues. Per germline, CDR1 SQVTM and CDR2 ANQGSEA. V was clipped by 2 bases and J by 6 bases, with 11 bases between them. CDR3 DNA: TGCAGCGTTGAAACTATGGGGATCGAGCAGTACTTC. This translates into CSVETMGIEQYF.

The chain is built from TRBV28 and TRBJ1-6, with no clear D. In germline, CDR1 is MDHEN, CDR2 SYDVKM. The CDR3 sequence is 14 residues long. V was trimmed by 7 bases and J by 13 bases, leaving 20 bases between them. CDR3 loop: CASKAGNSPGPLHF. CDR3 DNA sequence: TGTGCCAGCAAGGCCGGGAACTCCCCCGGGCCCCTCCACTTT.

The table lists this clonotype with a few counts. The chain recombines TRBV6-2 or TRBV6-3 with TRBJ1-4; possible D gene TRBD1, 6 bases. The V end was cut by 5 bases, the J end by 0 bases, with 16 bases between. The germline gives CDR1 MNHEY, CDR2 SVGEGT. The CDR3 runs to 17 residues. The CDR3 coding sequence is TGTGCCAGCAGTCCAGGGGCAACTCTTGCAACTAATGAAAAACTGTTTTTT. It specifies CASSPGATLATNEKLFF.

This clonotype has at least ten counts. The DNA of the CDR3 is TGTGCCAGCTCACCTTGGTCCCCCGGTGGGGATTCACCCCTCCACTTT. Its translation: CASSPWSPGGDSPLHF. This chain connects TRBV18 to TRBJ1-6; unclear D gene. In germline, CDR1 is KGHSH, CDR2 LQKENI. The length of the CDR3 is 16 residues. V was cut by 3 bases and J by 8 bases, with 17 bases left in between.

The chain joins TRBV20-1 to TRBJ2-7; 10 bases line up with TRBD2. J lost 4 bases, V lost 4 bases, and 4 bases had no gene match. Germline V gene lookup returns CDR1 DFQATT and CDR2 SNEGSKA (reference sequence). The CDR3 runs 13 residues. The CDR3 spells CSAIAGGLYEQYF. CDR3 sequence (DNA): TGCAGTGCTATAGCGGGAGGCCTTTACGAGCAGTACTTC.

The chain recombines TRBV4-1 with TRBJ2-1; 16 bases match TRBD2. The length of the CDR3 is 19 residues. The V segment lost 3 bases and the J segment 2 bases; nucleotides outside the gene matches: 7. Looked up from germline, CDR1 is MGHRA and CDR2 is YSYEKL. The CDR3 DNA follows: TGCGCCAGCAGCCATGGCCCCGGGACTAGCGGGAGGGCCTACAATGAGCAGTTCTTC. Its protein is CASSHGPGTSGRAYNEQFF.

This rearrangement joins TRBV20-1 to TRBJ2-3; D may be TRBD2 (5 bases). The CDR3 covers 15 residues. V was cut by 0 bases and J by 0 bases, with 10 bases left in between. Germline CDR1 DFQATT, CDR2 SNEGSKA (reference sequence). The CDR3 loop is CSARDARASTDTQYF. In nucleotides, the CDR3 is TGCAGTGCTAGAGATGCGCGGGCCAGCACAGATACGCAGTATTTT.

This clonotype appeared a few times. The gene calls are TRBV7-3 and TRBJ1-5, with no clear D. Per germline, CDR1 SGHTA and CDR2 FQGTGA. The CDR3 spans 13 residues. Trimming removed 4 bases from V and 4 bases from J, with 8 bases in between. The CDR3 DNA sequence: TGTGCCAGCAGCTCAATGCCTAATCAGCCCCAGCATTTT. It encodes CASSSMPNQPQHF. The whole variable domain, filled in from reference TRBV7-3 and TRBJ1-5, reads GAGVSQTPSNKVTEKGKYVELRCDPISGHTALYWYRQSLGQGPEFLIYFQGTGAADDSGLPNDRFFAVRPEGSVSTLKIQRTERGDSAVYLCASSSMPNQPQHFGDGTRLSIL.

V gene TRBV7-9 combines with J gene TRBJ1-4, with 8 bases lining up with TRBD1. The length of the CDR3 is 16 residues. The germline CDR1 and CDR2 sequences are SEHNR and FQNEAQ (reference sequence). Trimming took 5 bases from V and 0 from J; bases not matched to a gene: 5. The CDR3, as DNA: TGTGCCAGCAGCGGGACAGGCCCTGCAACTAATGAAAAACTGTTTTTT. Its translation is CASSGTGPATNEKLFF.

The CDR3 DNA reads TGTGCCAGCAGTAGGAACCTCAGGACAGTCTATAATTCACCCCTCCACTTT. It specifies CASSRNLRTVYNSPLHF. This chain connects TRBV12-3 or TRBV12-4 to TRBJ1-6; TRBD1 is a possible D gene (6 bases). This CDR3 contains 17 residues. Trimming pared 5 bases from V and 3 bases from J, leaving 17 bases between.

V gene TRBV15 combines with J gene TRBJ2-1, with 9 bases matching TRBD2. The J call may be in error: the DNA end matches TRBJ2-7 better. The CDR3 extends over 15 amino acids. Germline CDR1 LNHNV, CDR2 YYDKDF (reference sequence). Written as DNA, the CDR3 is TGTGCCACCAGCAGAGTTAGCGGGAGTAACAATGAGCAGTACTTC. Amino acids: CATSRVSGSNNEQYF.

The rearrangement uses TRBV5-5 and TRBJ2-7; 7 nucleotides agree with TRBD1. V lost 2 bases, J lost 0 bases, and 8 bases stayed unmatched. Germline assignment: CDR1 SGHKS and CDR2 YYEKEE (reference sequence). The length of the CDR3 is 16 residues. The CDR3 protein is CASSFATGSGSYEQYF. The CDR3 nucleotides are TGTGCCAGCAGCTTCGCGACAGGGTCGGGCTCCTACGAGCAGTACTTC.

The chain uses TRBV27 and TRBJ2-7; D not certain. The CDR3 is made up of 14 amino acids. CDR1 is MNHEY and CDR2 is SMNVEV in the germline V gene (reference sequence). V lost 4 bases and J lost 4, with 14 bases in between. CDR3 sequence: CASSSSFLLYEQYF. The CDR3 DNA follows: TGTGCCAGCAGTTCTTCTTTCTTACTGTACGAGCAGTACTTC.

This clonotype was found many times. The chain couples TRBV25-1 to TRBJ2-5; D is perhaps TRBD2 (6 bases). The CDR3 is made up of 15 amino acids. Germline V lookup: CDR1 MGHDK, CDR2 SYGVNS. Trimming cost V 5 bases and J 5 bases, with 18 bases left between them. The CDR3 nucleotides read TGTGCCAGCAGTAAGGTCGGAGGGGCGGGGGAGACCCAGTACTTC. As protein: CASSKVGGAGETQYF.

CDR3 nucleotides: TGTGCCAGCAGCCAAGGGGGGGTCAATGAGCAGTTCTTC. This translates into CASSQGGVNEQFF. The chain recombines TRBV14 with TRBJ2-1, with D perhaps matching TRBD2 (6 bases). In germline, CDR1 is SGHDN, CDR2 FVKESK. This CDR3 is 13 amino acids long. V was pared by 1 base and J by 6 bases, with 7 bases between.

This clonotype has only a few counts. The CDR3 DNA follows: TGCAGTGCTAGACTAGCGGGGGGCCTAGACAATGAGCAGTTCTTC. The encoded protein is CSARLAGGLDNEQFF. The rearrangement joins TRBV20-1 to TRBJ2-1; 11 bases match TRBD2. Per germline, CDR1 DFQATT and CDR2 SNEGSKA (reference sequence). J was trimmed by 5 bases and V by 2 bases; bases with no gene match: 5. The CDR3 is made up of 15 amino acids.